This T cell receptor (beta chain) was recovered during a study of cytomegalovirus exposure and HLA in healthy donors. Donors were drawn from the approximately 120-subject validation cohort, separate from the approximately 680-subject first cohort. The CDR3 extends over 15 amino acids. Germline lookup yields CDR1 WSHSY and CDR2 SAAADI. J gave up 1 base and V 6 bases, and 9 bases lay outside the gene matches. The repertoire was sequenced with immunoSEQ multiplex PCR; TCRdb's copy has only in-frame clones and lacks some. The profile shows 150,000 to 200,000 clones, around nine tenths of them singletons.

The clonotype was recovered from a man younger than 35 in good health and CMV-seronegative. The chain joins TRBV10-2 to TRBJ2-7, with 7 bases that match TRBD1. The sequencing input was PBMCs. The CDR3 nucleotides read TGCGCCAGCAGGGAGACAGGGTTGGCATCCTACGAGCAGTACGTC. Protein: CASRETGLASYEQYV.